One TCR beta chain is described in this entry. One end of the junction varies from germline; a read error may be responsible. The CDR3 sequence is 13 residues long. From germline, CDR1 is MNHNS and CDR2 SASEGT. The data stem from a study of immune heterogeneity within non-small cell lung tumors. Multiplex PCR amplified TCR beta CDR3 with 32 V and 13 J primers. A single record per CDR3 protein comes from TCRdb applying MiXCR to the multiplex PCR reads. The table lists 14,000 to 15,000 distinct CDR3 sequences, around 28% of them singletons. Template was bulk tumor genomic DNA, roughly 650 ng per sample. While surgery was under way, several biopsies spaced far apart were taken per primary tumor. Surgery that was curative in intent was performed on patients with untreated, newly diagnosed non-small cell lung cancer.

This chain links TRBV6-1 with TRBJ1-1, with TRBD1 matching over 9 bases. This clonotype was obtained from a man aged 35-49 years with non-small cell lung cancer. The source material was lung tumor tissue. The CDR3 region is CASSQTGGTEALF. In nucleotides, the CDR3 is TGTGCCAGCAGTCAAACAGGGGGCACTGAAGCTCTCTTT.